This T cell receptor (beta chain) was identified during a study of T cell changes during pregnancy in multiple sclerosis. Using immunoSEQ multiplex PCR, the repertoire was profiled, and TCRdb retains in-frame clones only, with some absent. The sample yields approximately 100,000 clones, roughly 92% seen once. The germline V and J ends were trimmed by 3 bases and 8 bases, with 12 bases remaining between them. The CDR3 runs to 13 residues. Germline lookup yields CDR1 LNHDA and CDR2 SQIVND (reference sequence). This clone was recorded only once. The chain recombines TRBV19 with TRBJ2-3; D perhaps matches TRBD2 (5 bases). The sequence derives from a female donor with multiple sclerosis, enrolled in a pregnancy study. The specimen was peripheral blood, collected in the second trimester of pregnancy. CDR3 sequence: CASSMDSLGTQYF. As DNA, the CDR3 is TGTGCCAGTAGTATGGACTCGCTGGGTACGCAGTATTTT.